In its sample, the clone carrying this TCR beta chain was seen many times. What it recognizes is unknown. This record comes from a study of T-cell reconstitution after alpha-beta-depleted transplantation in children. Overall study findings and caveats: Fresh T-cell production supplied most of the T-cell counts and diversity seen one year after transplant.

Preparation of the TCRbeta library involved a method that used unique molecular identifiers. TCRdb reanalysed the PCR reads using MiXCR and keeps one entry per CDR3 protein. Of about 97,000 distinct CDR3 sequences in the sample, under 7% were seen once. Germline assignment: CDR1 SGHRS and CDR2 YFSETQ. The length of the CDR3 is 15 residues. The V end lost 2 bases, the J end lost 1 base, and 12 bases lay between the germline ends. This material consisted of PBMCs, mostly from graft donor cells, taken 60 days after TCRalphabeta/CD19-depleted stem cell transplant. This sequence originates from a female patient aged 2 to 10 who had a stem cell transplant for Fanconi anemia, so the T cells may come from the graft donor. This chain connects TRBV5-1 to TRBJ1-1; D gene uncertain. CDR3: CASSFGLVGNTEAFF. The CDR3 coding sequence is TGCGCCAGCAGCTTCGGGCTCGTGGGGAACACTGAAGCTTTCTTT.